This T cell receptor beta chain came from a study of Ad26.COV2.S vaccination and SARS-CoV-2 variants. At the level of the study: Into the muscle, Ad26.COV2.S was dosed once or twice, 56 days apart.

Germline CDR1 reads SGHRS; CDR2 reads YFSETQ. Trimming at V came to 2 bases and at J to 4 bases, leaving 3 bases not matched to a gene. This CDR3 has 15 residues. Treatment in this sample: around 19 received Ad26.COV2.S at low or high dose, single or two shots; roughly five received placebo; per-sample allocation not given. Day 63 after the first injection of vaccine or placebo was the sampling time. Sequenced by immunoSEQ multiplex PCR; TCRdb stores in-frame clones only, minus some. Counted here are around 400,000 clones, around 90% occurring once; the ten biggest clones make up approximately 12%. Here the sequenced sample was peripheral blood, taken in a trial of Ad26.COV2.S vaccine versus placebo. The chain joins TRBV5-1 to TRBJ2-7; 13 bases line up with TRBD2. The source is a person between 18 and 65 years old who received the Ad26.COV2.S COVID-19 vaccine or a placebo. CDR3 sequence reads: CASSLLAGGPYEQYF. In nucleotides, the CDR3 is TGCGCCAGCAGCTTACTAGCGGGAGGGCCTTACGAGCAGTACTTC.